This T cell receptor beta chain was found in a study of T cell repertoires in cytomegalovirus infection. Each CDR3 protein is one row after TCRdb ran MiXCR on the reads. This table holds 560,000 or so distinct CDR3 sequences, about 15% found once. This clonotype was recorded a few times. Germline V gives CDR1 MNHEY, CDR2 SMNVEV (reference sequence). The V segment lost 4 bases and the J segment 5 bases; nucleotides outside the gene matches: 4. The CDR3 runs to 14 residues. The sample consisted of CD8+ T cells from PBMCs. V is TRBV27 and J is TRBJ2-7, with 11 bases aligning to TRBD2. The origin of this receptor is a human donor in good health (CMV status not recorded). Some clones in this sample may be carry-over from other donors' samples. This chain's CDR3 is CASSYTSGSNEQYF. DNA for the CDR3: TGTGCCAGCAGTTATACTAGCGGGAGCAACGAGCAGTACTTC.